The 32 T cell receptor beta chains reported below all come from one sample, sequenced in a study of human thymus T cells. Corrective heart surgery yielded the resections from which the thymus tissue came. Here immunoSEQ multiplex PCR was the method, and the copy in TCRdb shows in-frame clones only, minus some. The data show about 130,000 clones, around 94% seen once. Sequencing was carried out using thymus tissue. The receptors were gathered from a boy under two years old with a congenital heart defect but otherwise immunologically healthy.

This chain uses TRBV10-3 with TRBJ1-6; D is ambiguous. Looked up from germline, CDR1 is ENHRY and CDR2 is SYGVKD. V was shortened by 2 bases and J by 8 bases, with 13 bases between the two germline ends. CDR3 length: 15 residues. The CDR3 DNA reads as TGTGCCATCAGTGAGGACCCAGGAGTTCATTCACCCCTCCACTTT. The encoded protein is CAISEDPGVHSPLHF.

The chain has TRBV6-5 and TRBJ2-1, with a tentative D call TRBD2 (7 bases). V was pared by 3 bases and J by 8 bases, with 20 bases between. CDR3 size: 16 residues. The germline V gene has CDR1 MNHEY and CDR2 SVGAGI. CDR3 protein: CASSYSGGAMIDEQFF. CDR3 nucleotides: TGTGCCAGCAGTTATTCTGGGGGGGCAATGATCGATGAGCAGTTCTTC.

V is TRBV28 and J is TRBJ1-4, with 7 nucleotides matching TRBD1. The CDR3 spans 15 residues. V trimming: 4 bases; J trimming: 7 bases; junction bases outside the gene matches: 9. Germline assignment: CDR1 MDHEN and CDR2 SYDVKM. CDR3 DNA: TGTGCCAGCAGTTCGTACAGGGGTCTGAGTGAAAAACTGTTTTTT. As protein: CASSSYRGLSEKLFF.

The chain couples TRBV19 to TRBJ1-5; 9 nucleotides align to TRBD1. Germline CDR1 and CDR2: LNHDA and SQIVND (reference sequence). J gave up 1 base and V 7 bases, and 14 bases lay outside the gene matches. This CDR3 comprises 18 residues. CDR3 protein: CASTKLPGQGRSNQPQHF. CDR3 DNA: TGTGCCAGTACTAAACTCCCGGGACAGGGCCGGAGCAATCAGCCCCAGCATTTT.

On this clone itself: Additional DNA sequences in this sample encode the identical CDR3. The V call is TRBV5-1, the J call TRBJ2-3, with TRBD2 identical over 8 bases. This CDR3 region has 15 residues. V lost 0 bases and J lost 3; bases outside the gene matches: 3. Germline-derived CDR1 and CDR2 are SGHRS and YFSETQ. The CDR3 bases are TGCGCCAGCAGCTTGGGCGGGGGGCGGACAGATACGCAGTATTTT. It translates to CASSLGGGRTDTQYF.

The genes are TRBV7-6 and TRBJ2-2; D is unclear. V lost 6 bases and J 6 bases, leaving 8 bases between the germline ends. CDR1 and CDR2 (germline): SGHVS, FNYEAQ. This CDR3 comprises 12 residues. The CDR3 loop reads CASSSYSGELFF. In DNA, the CDR3 is TGTGCCAGCAGTTCCTATTCCGGGGAGCTGTTTTTT.

This chain connects TRBV13 to TRBJ2-1, with 9 nucleotides matching TRBD2. The CDR3 has 15 amino acids. The germline V gene has CDR1 PRHDT and CDR2 FYEKMQ (reference sequence). The junction had 8 bases not matched to a gene; V was cut back by 6 bases and J by 5 bases. CDR3 loop: CASRVSGGGNNEQFF. As DNA, the CDR3 is TGTGCCAGCAGAGTTAGCGGGGGCGGTAACAATGAGCAGTTCTTC.

The chain joins TRBV18 to TRBJ2-3, with D unresolved. Trimming shortened V by 1 base and J by 3 bases, and 2 bases separated the two germline ends. The germline gives CDR1 KGHSH, CDR2 LQKENI. The CDR3 spans 12 residues. CDR3 sequence reads: CASSPRTDTQYF. For the CDR3, the DNA is TGTGCCAGCTCACCACGGACAGATACGCAGTATTTT.

The rearrangement joins TRBV5-8 to TRBJ2-4; 7 bases are shared with TRBD2. The germline V gene has CDR1 SGHTS and CDR2 YDEGEE. The junction had 10 bases not matched to a gene; V was cut back by 4 bases and J by 0 bases. The CDR3 covers 17 residues. CDR3 sequence (DNA): TGTGCCAGCAGCGCATGGGGGGGGAATTTAGCCAAAAACATTCAGTACTTC. It is translated as CASSAWGGNLAKNIQYF.

This rearrangement joins TRBV5-4 to TRBJ2-7; unclear D gene. Germline values: CDR1 SGHNT, CDR2 YYREEE (reference sequence). Trimming removed 4 bases from V and 0 bases from J, with 17 bases in between. The CDR3 consists of 16 residues. The CDR3 protein is CASSPRPRSSSYEQYF. The CDR3, as DNA: TGTGCCAGCAGCCCAAGGCCCAGGTCGAGCTCCTACGAGCAGTACTTC.

The rearrangement links TRBV15 to TRBJ2-7; D possibly corresponds to TRBD1 (6 bases). This CDR3 contains 15 residues. V lost 5 bases, J lost 7 bases, and 21 bases lay in between. The germline V gene has CDR1 LNHNV and CDR2 YYDKDF (reference sequence). The CDR3 sequence is CATSPGTTSLWEQYF. CDR3 sequence (DNA): TGTGCCACCAGCCCCGGGACAACCTCTCTGTGGGAGCAGTACTTC.

The rearrangement links TRBV4-1 to TRBJ2-1; 10 bases align to TRBD2. Germline values: CDR1 MGHRA, CDR2 YSYEKL. This CDR3 is built from 18 residues. J gave up 4 bases and V 0 bases, and 9 bases lay outside the gene matches. The CDR3, as DNA: TGCGCCAGCAGCCAAGACGGGACTAGCGATCAACGATACAATGAGCAGTTCTTC. Translation: CASSQDGTSDQRYNEQFF.

This chain links TRBV5-1 with TRBJ1-1, with a tentative D call TRBD1 (5 bases). V shed 4 bases and J shed 3 bases, with 10 bases lying between them. In germline, CDR1 is SGHRS, CDR2 YFSETQ. The CDR3 totals 13 residues. The CDR3 reads CASSIGTHTEAFF. For the CDR3, the DNA is TGCGCCAGCAGCATCGGGACGCACACTGAAGCTTTCTTT.

The chain links TRBV27 to TRBJ2-5; D call uncertain. Trimming took 2 bases from V and 7 from J, leaving 11 bases between them. There are 13 residues in the CDR3. Per germline, CDR1 MNHEY and CDR2 SMNVEV (reference sequence). CDR3 DNA: TGTGCCAGCAGTTTAAATGGTCGAGGGACCCAGTACTTC. It is translated as CASSLNGRGTQYF.

The table lists this clone with a count of one. V is TRBV2 and J is TRBJ2-1, with D possibly being TRBD1 or TRBD2 (5 bases each). The CDR3 runs 15 residues. CDR1 and CDR2 (germline): SNHLY, FYNNEI. Trimming pared 3 bases from V and 8 bases from J, leaving 17 bases between. This CDR3 is CASSDGATEEDEQFF. CDR3 nucleotides: TGTGCCAGCAGTGATGGGGCGACGGAGGAGGATGAGCAGTTCTTC.

V usage is TRBV6-1 and J usage is TRBJ1-1; D ambiguous. The germline V and J ends were trimmed by 6 bases and 5 bases, with 7 bases remaining between them. This CDR3 comprises 11 residues. Germline V CDR1 and CDR2: MNHNS, SASEGT. The CDR3 DNA reads TGTGCCAGCAGACGTGGGACTGAAGCTTTCTTT. Translation: CASRRGTEAFF.

V usage is TRBV2 and J usage is TRBJ1-2; tentative D call: TRBD1 (6 bases). Germline CDR1 and CDR2: SNHLY and FYNNEI. This CDR3 is 15 amino acids long. Trimming left V 4 bases short and J 3 bases short, with 15 bases between. The CDR3 region has the DNA TGTGCCAGCAGTGGAGCAGGGCAGGGGCACTATGGCTACACCTTC. The encoded protein is CASSGAGQGHYGYTF.

The chain employs TRBV28 and TRBJ2-6, with D unclear. Per germline, CDR1 MDHEN and CDR2 SYDVKM. The CDR3 has 14 amino acids. V lost 8 bases, J lost 4 bases, and 12 bases lay in between. Here the CDR3 reads CASGEDVGANVLTF. The CDR3 DNA sequence: TGTGCCAGCGGAGAGGATGTAGGGGCCAACGTCCTGACTTTC.

The CDR3 coding sequence is TGTGCCAGCAGCCAGAAAATGGACAGTCCCTACGAGCAGTACTTC. Protein: CASSQKMDSPYEQYF. This chain joins TRBV14 and TRBJ2-7; a possible D gene is TRBD1 (6 bases). The CDR3 covers 15 residues. Trimming took off 3 bases at V and 2 bases at J, with 14 bases between the two ends. The germline gives CDR1 SGHDN, CDR2 FVKESK.

This clone was counted between two and nine times. The chain carries TRBV6-1 and TRBJ2-7, with TRBD1 as a possible D gene (6 bases). Germline CDR1 and CDR2: MNHNS and SASEGT. V was shortened by 5 bases and J by 3 bases, with 11 bases between the two germline ends. This CDR3 is built from 13 residues. Written as DNA, the CDR3 is TGTGCCAGCAGTCCCCGGGGACACTACGAGCAGTACTTC. The encoded protein is CASSPRGHYEQYF.

The count of this clone is one. This rearrangement joins TRBV28 to TRBJ1-2, with TRBD1 identical over 10 bases. J gave up 5 bases and V 2 bases, and 2 bases lay outside the gene matches. The CDR3 runs 14 residues. Germline CDR1 reads MDHEN; CDR2 reads SYDVKM. The CDR3 region is CASSLGTGVYGYTF. The CDR3 nucleotides are TGTGCCAGCAGTTTAGGGACAGGGGTTTATGGCTACACCTTC.

The chain couples TRBV12-5 to TRBJ1-4; D is possibly TRBD1 (5 bases). This CDR3 region has 16 residues. Trimming stripped 0 bases from V and 7 bases from J, with 15 bases between. Germline V gene sequence: CDR1 LGHNT, CDR2 FRNRAP. Here the CDR3 reads CASGLVLGERSEKLFF. The CDR3 DNA reads TGTGCTAGTGGTTTGGTATTGGGGGAGAGGAGTGAAAAACTGTTTTTT.

The chain uses TRBV6-1 and TRBJ1-2; D unclear. The CDR3 has 15 amino acids. Trimming stripped 3 bases from V and 1 base from J, with 12 bases between. The germline gives CDR1 MNHNS, CDR2 SASEGT. The CDR3 DNA sequence: TGTGCCAGCAGTGACGGAACCGTCGATAACTATGGCTACACCTTC. Translated: CASSDGTVDNYGYTF.

This CDR3 reads CASKPGTTEAFF. The DNA for the CDR3 is TGTGCCAGCAAACCCGGGACCACTGAAGCTTTCTTT. The genes are TRBV2 and TRBJ1-1; D is possibly TRBD1 (5 bases). V was cut by 7 bases and J by 4 bases, with 10 bases left in between. The CDR3 totals 12 residues. Germline V gives CDR1 SNHLY, CDR2 FYNNEI.

This sequence joins TRBV5-6 and TRBJ1-1; D might be TRBD1 (5 bases). Germline V gives CDR1 SGHDT, CDR2 YYEEEE. The V gene lost 2 bases and the J gene lost 1 base, with 15 bases spanning the gap. The CDR3 sequence is 16 residues long. As DNA, the CDR3 is TGTGCCAGCAGCTTACGTAGGGCACAGGCGAACACTGAAGCTTTCTTT. It encodes CASSLRRAQANTEAFF.

The chain recombines TRBV4-3 with TRBJ1-5; 7 bases align to TRBD1. CDR3 length: 16 residues. Looked up from germline, CDR1 is LGHNA and CDR2 is YSLEER. V lost 0 bases, J lost 1 base, and 3 bases stayed unmatched. The CDR3 region is CASSQDGDSSNQPQHF. CDR3 bases: TGCGCCAGCAGCCAAGATGGGGACAGCAGCAATCAGCCCCAGCATTTT.

The chain employs TRBV7-2 and TRBJ2-5; D not certain. Germline V gene lookup returns CDR1 SGHTA and CDR2 FQGNSA. Trimming stripped 2 bases from V and 2 bases from J, with 18 bases between. The CDR3 is 17 residues long. The CDR3 DNA reads TGTGCCAGCAGCTTAAAGGGATGCTACGTTGGGCAAGAGACCCAGTACTTC. Translation gives CASSLKGCYVGQETQYF.

The chain is built from TRBV2 and TRBJ2-3; 7 bases line up with TRBD2. With 7 bases clipped from V and 7 bases from J, the junction kept 20 bases outside the gene matches. The CDR3 loop spans 17 amino acids. Germline V gene data show CDR1 as SNHLY and CDR2 as FYNNEI. CDR3 sequence reads: CASIRTRAEVNPNTQYF. For the CDR3, the DNA is TGTGCCAGCATTCGGACTAGAGCGGAAGTTAATCCTAATACGCAGTATTTT.

V usage is TRBV2 and J usage is TRBJ2-5; D is undetermined. The CDR3 runs to 9 residues. CDR1 is SNHLY and CDR2 is FYNNEI in the germline V gene. Between the trimmed V and J ends, which lost 10 bases and 0 bases, there was a span of 0 bases. The CDR3 here is CANQETQYF. Written as DNA, the CDR3 is TGTGCCAACCAAGAGACCCAGTACTTC. The full variable domain, rest sourced from reference TRBV2 and TRBJ2-5, is EPEVTQTPSHQVTQMGQEVILRCVPISNHLYFYWYRQILGQKVEFLVSFYNNEISEKSEIFDDQFSVERPDGSNFTLKIRSTKLEDSAMYFCANQETQYFGPGTRLLVL.

The rearrangement links TRBV28 to TRBJ2-7; 12 positions match TRBD1. The V and J ends lost 4 bases and 6 bases, in that order; junction bases with no gene match: 10. CDR1 and CDR2 (germline): MDHEN, SYDVKM. The CDR3 has 16 residues. The CDR3 sequence: CASSSPPGQGAPEQYF. For the CDR3, the DNA is TGTGCCAGCAGTTCCCCACCGGGACAGGGGGCTCCCGAGCAGTACTTC.

J is TRBJ1-2 and V is TRBV5-1; tentatively, D is TRBD1 (6 bases). Germline V gene sequence: CDR1 SGHRS, CDR2 YFSETQ. The CDR3 extends over 13 amino acids. Trimming took 0 bases from V and 7 from J, leaving 10 bases between them. The CDR3 DNA reads TGCGCCAGCAGCTTGGGCACAGGGTCTGGCTACACCTTC. Residues: CASSLGTGSGYTF.

The V and J genes are TRBV28 and TRBJ2-7; 13 nucleotides align to TRBD2. Per the germline V gene, CDR1 is MDHEN and CDR2 is SYDVKM. V lost 6 bases to trimming and J lost 0 bases; unmatched junction nucleotides: 11. The CDR3 spans 18 residues. CDR3 protein: CASSPRLAGGLSSYEQYF. In DNA form, the CDR3 reads TGTGCCAGCAGCCCAAGACTAGCGGGGGGCCTAAGCTCCTACGAGCAGTACTTC.